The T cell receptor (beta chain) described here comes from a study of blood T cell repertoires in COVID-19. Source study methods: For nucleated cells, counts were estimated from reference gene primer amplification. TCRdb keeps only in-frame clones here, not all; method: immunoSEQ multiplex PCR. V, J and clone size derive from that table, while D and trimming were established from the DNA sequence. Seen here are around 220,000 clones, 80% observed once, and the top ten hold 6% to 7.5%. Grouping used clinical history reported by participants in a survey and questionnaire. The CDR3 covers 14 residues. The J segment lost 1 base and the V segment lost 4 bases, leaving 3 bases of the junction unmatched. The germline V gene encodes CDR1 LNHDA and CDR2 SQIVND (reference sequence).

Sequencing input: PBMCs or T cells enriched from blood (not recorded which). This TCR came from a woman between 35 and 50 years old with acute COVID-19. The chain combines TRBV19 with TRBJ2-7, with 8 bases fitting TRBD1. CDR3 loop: CASSSTGGSYEQYF. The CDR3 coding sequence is TGTGCCAGTAGTAGTACAGGGGGGTCCTACGAGCAGTACTTC. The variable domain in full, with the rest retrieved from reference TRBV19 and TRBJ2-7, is DGGITQSPKYLFRKEGQNVTLSCEQNLNHDAMYWYRQDPGQGLRLIYYSQIVNDFQKGDIAEGYSVSREKKESFPLTVTSAQKNPTAFYLCASSSTGGSYEQYFGPGTRLTVT.